This TCR beta chain came from a study of CD8+ T cells in alopecia areata. Germline V gives CDR1 KGHSH, CDR2 LQKENI. CDR3 length equals 15 residues. V lost 4 bases and J lost 7, with 17 bases in between. RNA was isolated and reverse transcribed to cDNA, the sequencing template. Here immunoSEQ multiplex PCR was the method, and the copy in TCRdb shows in-frame clones only, minus some. This repertoire shows a few hundred thousand clones, approximately 60% found once; its top ten account for 0.75% to 0.95%. This clone came up a few times. The treatment here: oral pan-JAK inhibitor, 5-10 mg twice daily. The source is a human donor with alopecia areata. Sequences were derived from CD4+ T cells sorted from blood, sampled at approximately week 52, from a patient treated with tofacitinib. The J gene is TRBJ2-1, the V gene TRBV18; weak D call: TRBD1 (5 bases). This chain's CDR3 is CASSLDRPLGNEQFF. CDR3 DNA sequence: TGTGCCAGCTCACTCGACAGACCTCTCGGGAATGAGCAGTTCTTC.